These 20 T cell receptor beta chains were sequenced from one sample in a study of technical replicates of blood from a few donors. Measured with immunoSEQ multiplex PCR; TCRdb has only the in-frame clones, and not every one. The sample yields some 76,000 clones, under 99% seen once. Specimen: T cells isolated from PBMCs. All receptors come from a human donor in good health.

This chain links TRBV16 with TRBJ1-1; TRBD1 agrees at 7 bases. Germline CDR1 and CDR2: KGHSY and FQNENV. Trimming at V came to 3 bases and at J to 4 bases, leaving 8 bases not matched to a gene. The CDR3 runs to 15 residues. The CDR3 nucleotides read TGTGCCAGCAGCCAGACAGGGTGGTTAGGCACTGAAGCTTTCTTT. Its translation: CASSQTGWLGTEAFF.

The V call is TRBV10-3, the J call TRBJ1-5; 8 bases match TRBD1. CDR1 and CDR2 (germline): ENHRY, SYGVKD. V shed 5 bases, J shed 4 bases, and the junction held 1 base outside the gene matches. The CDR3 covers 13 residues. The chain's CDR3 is CAISQGANQPQHF. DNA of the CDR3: TGTGCCATCAGTCAGGGGGCGAATCAGCCCCAGCATTTT.

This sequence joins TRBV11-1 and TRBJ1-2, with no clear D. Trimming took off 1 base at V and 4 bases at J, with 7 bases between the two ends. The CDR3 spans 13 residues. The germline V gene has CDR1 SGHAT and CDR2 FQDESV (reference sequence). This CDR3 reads CASSLGEGYGYTF. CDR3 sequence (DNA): TGTGCCAGCAGCTTAGGAGAGGGCTATGGCTACACCTTC.

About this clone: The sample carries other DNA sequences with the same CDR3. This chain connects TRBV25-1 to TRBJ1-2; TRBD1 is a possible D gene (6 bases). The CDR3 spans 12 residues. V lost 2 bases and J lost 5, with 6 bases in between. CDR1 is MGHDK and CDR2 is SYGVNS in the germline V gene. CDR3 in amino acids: CASSEQGYGYTF. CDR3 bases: TGTGCCAGCAGTGAACAGGGGTATGGCTACACCTTC.

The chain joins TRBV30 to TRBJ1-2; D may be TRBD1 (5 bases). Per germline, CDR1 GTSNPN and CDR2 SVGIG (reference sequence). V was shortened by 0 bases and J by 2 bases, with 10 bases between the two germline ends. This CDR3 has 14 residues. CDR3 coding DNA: TGTGCCTGGAGTGTTAGGACACTCAACTATGGCTACACCTTC. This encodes CAWSVRTLNYGYTF.

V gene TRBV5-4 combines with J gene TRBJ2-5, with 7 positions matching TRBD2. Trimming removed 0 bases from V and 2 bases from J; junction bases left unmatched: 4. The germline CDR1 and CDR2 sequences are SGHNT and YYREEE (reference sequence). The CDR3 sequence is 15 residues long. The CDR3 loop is CASSLGTSTQETQYF. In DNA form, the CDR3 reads TGTGCCAGCAGCTTGGGGACTAGTACGCAAGAGACCCAGTACTTC.

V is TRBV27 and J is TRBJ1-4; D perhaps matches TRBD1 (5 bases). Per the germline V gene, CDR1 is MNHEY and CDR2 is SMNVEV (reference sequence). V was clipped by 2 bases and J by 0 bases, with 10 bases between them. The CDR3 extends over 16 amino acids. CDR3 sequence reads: CASSLTGFATNEKLFF. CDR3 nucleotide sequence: TGTGCCAGCAGTTTAACAGGATTTGCAACTAATGAAAAACTGTTTTTT.

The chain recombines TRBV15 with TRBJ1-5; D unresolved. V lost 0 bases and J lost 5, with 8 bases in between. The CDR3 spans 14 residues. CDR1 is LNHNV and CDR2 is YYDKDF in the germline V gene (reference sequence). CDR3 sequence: CATSRDSPYQPQHF. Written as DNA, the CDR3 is TGTGCCACCAGCAGAGATTCTCCCTATCAGCCCCAGCATTTT.

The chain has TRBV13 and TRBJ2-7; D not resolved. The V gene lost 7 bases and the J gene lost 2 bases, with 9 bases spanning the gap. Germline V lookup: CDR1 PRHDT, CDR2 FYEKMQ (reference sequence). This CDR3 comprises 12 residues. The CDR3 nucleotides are TGTGCCAGCACCTCGGAGCCCTACGAGCAGTACTTC. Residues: CASTSEPYEQYF.

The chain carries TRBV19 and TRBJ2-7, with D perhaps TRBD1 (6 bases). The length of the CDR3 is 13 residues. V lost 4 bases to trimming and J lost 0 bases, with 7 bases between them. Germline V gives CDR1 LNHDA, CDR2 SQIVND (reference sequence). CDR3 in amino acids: CASSKQGSYEQYF. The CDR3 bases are TGTGCCAGTAGTAAACAGGGCTCCTACGAGCAGTACTTC.

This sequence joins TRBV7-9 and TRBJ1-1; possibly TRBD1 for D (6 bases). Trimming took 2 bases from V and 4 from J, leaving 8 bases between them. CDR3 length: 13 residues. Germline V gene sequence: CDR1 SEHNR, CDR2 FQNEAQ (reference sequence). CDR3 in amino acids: CASSLKGGTEAFF. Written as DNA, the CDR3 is TGTGCCAGCAGCTTAAAAGGGGGCACTGAAGCTTTCTTT.

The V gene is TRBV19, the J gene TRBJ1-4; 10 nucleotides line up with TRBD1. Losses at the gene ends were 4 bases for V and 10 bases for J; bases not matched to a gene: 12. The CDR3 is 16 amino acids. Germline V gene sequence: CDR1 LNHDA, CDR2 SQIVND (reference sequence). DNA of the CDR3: TGTGCCAGTAGTACCAGGGACAGGGGAAGGTTTGGAAAACTGTTTTTT. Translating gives CASSTRDRGRFGKLFF.

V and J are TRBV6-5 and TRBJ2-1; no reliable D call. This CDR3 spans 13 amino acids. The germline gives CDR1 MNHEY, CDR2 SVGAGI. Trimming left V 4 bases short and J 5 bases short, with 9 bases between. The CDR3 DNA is TGTGCCAGCAGTTCCGGGTTGAACAATGAGCAGTTCTTC. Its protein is CASSSGLNNEQFF.

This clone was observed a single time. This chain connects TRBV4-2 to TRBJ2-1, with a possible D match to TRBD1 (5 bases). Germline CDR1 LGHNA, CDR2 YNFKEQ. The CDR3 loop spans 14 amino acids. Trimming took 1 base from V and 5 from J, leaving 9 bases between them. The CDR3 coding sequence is TGTGCCAGCAGCCAAGCTACAGGTAACAATGAGCAGTTCTTC. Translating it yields CASSQATGNNEQFF.

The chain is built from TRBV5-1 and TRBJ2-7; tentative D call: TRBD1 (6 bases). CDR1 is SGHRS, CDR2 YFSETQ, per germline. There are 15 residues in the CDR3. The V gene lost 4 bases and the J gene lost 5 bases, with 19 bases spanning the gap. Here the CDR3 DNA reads TGCGCCAGCAGCCGGTCCGGGGACATTTCCAACGAGCAGTACTTC. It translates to CASSRSGDISNEQYF.

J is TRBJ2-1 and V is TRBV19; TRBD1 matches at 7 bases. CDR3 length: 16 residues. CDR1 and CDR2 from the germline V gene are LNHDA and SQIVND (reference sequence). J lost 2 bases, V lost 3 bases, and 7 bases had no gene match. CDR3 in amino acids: CASSMRTGATYNEQFF. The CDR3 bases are TGTGCCAGTAGTATGAGGACAGGCGCCACCTACAATGAGCAGTTCTTC.

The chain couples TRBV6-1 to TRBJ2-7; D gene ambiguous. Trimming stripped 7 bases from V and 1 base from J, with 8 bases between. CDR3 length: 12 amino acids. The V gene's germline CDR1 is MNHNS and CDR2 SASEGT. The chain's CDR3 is CASTRNSYEQYF. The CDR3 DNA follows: TGTGCCAGCACCAGGAATTCCTACGAGCAGTACTTC.

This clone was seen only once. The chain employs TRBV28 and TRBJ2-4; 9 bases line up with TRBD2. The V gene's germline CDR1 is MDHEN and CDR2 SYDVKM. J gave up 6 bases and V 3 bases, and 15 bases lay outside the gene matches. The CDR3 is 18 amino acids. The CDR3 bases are TGTGCCAGCAGTTTTTTCCGGGCTAGCGGGGTGAGAGGAAACATTCAGTACTTC. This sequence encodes CASSFFRASGVRGNIQYF.

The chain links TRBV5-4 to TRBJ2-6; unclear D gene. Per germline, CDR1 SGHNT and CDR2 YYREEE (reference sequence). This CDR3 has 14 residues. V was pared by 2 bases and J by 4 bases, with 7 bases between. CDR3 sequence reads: CASSFSSGANVLTF. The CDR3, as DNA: TGTGCCAGCAGCTTTTCCTCCGGGGCCAACGTCCTGACTTTC.

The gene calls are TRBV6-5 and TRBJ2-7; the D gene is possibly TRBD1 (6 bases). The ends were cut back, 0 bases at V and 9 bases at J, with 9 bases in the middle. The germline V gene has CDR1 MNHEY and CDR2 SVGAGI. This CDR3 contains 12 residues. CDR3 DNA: TGTGCCAGCAGTTACTCGGGGGCCGCGCAGTACTTC. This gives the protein CASSYSGAAQYF.